The TCR beta chain described here comes from a study of a mutant IDH1 vaccine in newly diagnosed glioma. About the study: Earlier therapy was either radiotherapy, temozolomide, or both, and most got both. Notes on the study in general: Vaccination elicited immune responses in around 93% of patients.

The time point is: week 11, during vaccination. Doses consisted of 300 ug of mutant IDH1 20-mer peptide each, paired with topical imiquimod. Turning to this clone: Its antigen is unidentified.

The table came from immunoSEQ multiplex PCR; TCRdb's copy has only in-frame clones and leaves some out. The sample consists of about 130,000 clones, just under 80% of them appearing once. The clonotype originates from a man between 35 and 55 years old with glioma. Sequencing used PBMCs, obtained from a glioma patient whose treatment included an IDH1 peptide vaccine.

The CDR3 DNA follows: TGTGCCAGCAGCTTTGGAGGGGCGGGCTATGGCTACACCTTC. It yields the protein CASSFGGAGYGYTF. V usage is TRBV11-2 and J usage is TRBJ1-2, with D maybe TRBD1 (5 bases). Trimming took off 3 bases at V and 4 bases at J, with 12 bases between the two ends. The CDR3 extends over 14 amino acids. The germline gives CDR1 SGHAT, CDR2 FQNNGV.